This T cell receptor (beta chain) was sequenced during a study of shared clonotypes between healthy human individuals. Study at large: The people who gave samples were two women and a few men aged 18 to 49. Per donor, CD8 memory used one plate, CD8 naive used two, CD4 memory used three and CD4 naive used three. General study findings and limits: Non-shared clonotypes displayed generation probabilities falling below those of clonotypes present in all four donors. Generally, naive subsets (rather than memory subsets) showed larger estimated richness.

Note on this clone: The antigen is not known.

Naive CD8 cells lacked CD45RO, underwent positive selection for CCR7 and left out terminally differentiated effector memory CD45RA+ cells. Germline V gene sequence: CDR1 MNHEY, CDR2 SMNVEV (reference sequence). The CDR3 has 17 amino acids. Trimming cost V 2 bases and J 2 bases; bases outside gene matches: 9. TCRdb's copy holds only in-frame clones and misses some; the assay was immunoSEQ multiplex PCR. In the table there are around 620,000 clones, 85% to 95% of which are singletons. This chain uses TRBV27 with TRBJ2-3; 8 bases fit TRBD2. Sequencing was carried out using naive CD8+ T cells sorted from blood. The source of this sequence is a woman aged 25 to 45 in good health. The chain's CDR3 is CASSLNRGGPDTDTQYF. As DNA, the CDR3 is TGTGCCAGCAGTTTAAACCGCGGGGGGCCGGACACAGATACGCAGTATTTT.